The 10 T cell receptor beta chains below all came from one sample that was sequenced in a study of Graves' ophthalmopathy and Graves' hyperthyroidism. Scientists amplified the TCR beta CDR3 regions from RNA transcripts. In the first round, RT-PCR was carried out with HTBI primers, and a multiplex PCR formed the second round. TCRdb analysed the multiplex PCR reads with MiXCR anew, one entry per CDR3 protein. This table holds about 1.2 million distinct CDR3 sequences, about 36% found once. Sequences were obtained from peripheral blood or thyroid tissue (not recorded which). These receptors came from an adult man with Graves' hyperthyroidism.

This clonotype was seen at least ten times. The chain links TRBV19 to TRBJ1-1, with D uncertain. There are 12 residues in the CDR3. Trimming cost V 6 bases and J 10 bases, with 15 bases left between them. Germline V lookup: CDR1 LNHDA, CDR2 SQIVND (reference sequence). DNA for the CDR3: TGTGCCAGTAGGAAGGAGGGTCACGGAGCTTTCTTT. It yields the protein CASRKEGHGAFF.

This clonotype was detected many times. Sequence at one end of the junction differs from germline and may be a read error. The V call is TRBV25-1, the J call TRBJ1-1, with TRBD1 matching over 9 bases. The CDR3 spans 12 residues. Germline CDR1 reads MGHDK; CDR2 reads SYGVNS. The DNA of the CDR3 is TGTGCCAGCAGCATTCTACAGGGGGCGGTGGTCTTT. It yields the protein CASSILQGAVVF.

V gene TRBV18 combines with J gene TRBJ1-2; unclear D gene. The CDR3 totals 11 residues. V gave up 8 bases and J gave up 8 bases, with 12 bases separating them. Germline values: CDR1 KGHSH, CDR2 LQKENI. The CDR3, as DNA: TGTGCCAGCAGCTTAACGAGGGGCTACACCTTC. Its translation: CASSLTRGYTF.

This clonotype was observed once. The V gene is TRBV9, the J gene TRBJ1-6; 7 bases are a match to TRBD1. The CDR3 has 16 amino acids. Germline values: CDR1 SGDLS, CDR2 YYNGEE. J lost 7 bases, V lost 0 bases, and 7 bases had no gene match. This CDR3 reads CASSVVAGTVNSPLHF. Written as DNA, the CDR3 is TGTGCCAGCAGCGTAGTGGCCGGGACAGTAAATTCACCCCTCCACTTT.

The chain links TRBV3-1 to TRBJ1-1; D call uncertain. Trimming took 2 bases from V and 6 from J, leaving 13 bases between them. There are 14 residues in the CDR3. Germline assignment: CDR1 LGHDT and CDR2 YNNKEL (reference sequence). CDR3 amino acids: CASSQKFPPAEAFF. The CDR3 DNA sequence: TGTGCCAGCAGCCAAAAGTTCCCCCCAGCTGAAGCTTTCTTT. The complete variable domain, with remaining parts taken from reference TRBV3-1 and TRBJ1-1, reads DTAVSQTPKYLVTQMGNDKSIKCEQNLGHDTMYWYKQDSKKFLKIMFSYNNKELIINETVPNRFSPKSPDKAHLNLHINSLELGDSAVYFCASSQKFPPAEAFFGQGTRLTVV.

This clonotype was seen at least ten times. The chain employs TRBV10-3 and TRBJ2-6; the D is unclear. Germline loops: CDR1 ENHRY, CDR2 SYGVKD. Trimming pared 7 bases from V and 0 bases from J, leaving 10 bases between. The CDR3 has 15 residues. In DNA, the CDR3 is TGTGCCATCACCTCACACCACTCTGGGGCCAACGTCCTGACTTTC. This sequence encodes CAITSHHSGANVLTF.

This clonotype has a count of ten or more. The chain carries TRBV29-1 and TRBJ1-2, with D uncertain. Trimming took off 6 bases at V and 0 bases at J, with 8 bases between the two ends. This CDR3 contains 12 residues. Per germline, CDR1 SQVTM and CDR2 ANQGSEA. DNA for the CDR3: TGCAGCGTACGAAAGGCTAACTATGGCTACACCTTC. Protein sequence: CSVRKANYGYTF.

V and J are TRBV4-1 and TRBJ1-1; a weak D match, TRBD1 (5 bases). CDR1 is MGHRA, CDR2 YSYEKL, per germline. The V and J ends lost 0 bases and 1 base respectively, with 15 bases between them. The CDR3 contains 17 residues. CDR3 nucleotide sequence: TGCGCCAGCAGCCAAGATCGGGCAGGGCTGGAGAACACTGAAGCTTTCTTT. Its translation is CASSQDRAGLENTEAFF.

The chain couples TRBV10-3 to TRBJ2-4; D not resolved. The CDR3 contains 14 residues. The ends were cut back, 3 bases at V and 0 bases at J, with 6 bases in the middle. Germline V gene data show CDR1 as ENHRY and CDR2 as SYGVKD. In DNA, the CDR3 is TGTGCCATCAGTGAAAGTCTAGCCAAAAACATTCAGTACTTC. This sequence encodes CAISESLAKNIQYF.

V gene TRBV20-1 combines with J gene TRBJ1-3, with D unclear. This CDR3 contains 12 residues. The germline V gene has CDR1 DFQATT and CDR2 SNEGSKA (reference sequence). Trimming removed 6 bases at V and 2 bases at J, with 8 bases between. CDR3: CSAGPTGNTIYF. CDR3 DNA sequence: TGCAGTGCCGGGCCCACTGGAAACACCATATATTTT.